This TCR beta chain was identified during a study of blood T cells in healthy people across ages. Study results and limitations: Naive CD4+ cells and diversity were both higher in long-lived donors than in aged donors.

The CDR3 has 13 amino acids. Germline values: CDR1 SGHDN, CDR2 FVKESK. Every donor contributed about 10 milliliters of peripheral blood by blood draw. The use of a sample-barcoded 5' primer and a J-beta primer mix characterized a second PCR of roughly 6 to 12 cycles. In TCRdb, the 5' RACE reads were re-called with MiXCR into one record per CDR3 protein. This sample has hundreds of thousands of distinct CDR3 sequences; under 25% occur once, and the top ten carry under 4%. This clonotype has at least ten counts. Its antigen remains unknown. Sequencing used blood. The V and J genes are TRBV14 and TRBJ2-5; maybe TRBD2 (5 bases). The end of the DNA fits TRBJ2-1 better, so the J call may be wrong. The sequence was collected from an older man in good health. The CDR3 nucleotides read TGTGCCAGCAGCCAAGATGTAACTAGTCGTCAGTTCTTC. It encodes CASSQDVTSRQFF.